The rows below give T cell receptor beta chains drawn from one sample of a study of blood T cell repertoires in COVID-19. Only in-frame clones appear in the TCRdb table, and some are missing; sequencing was by immunoSEQ multiplex PCR. In the table there are 300,000 to 350,000 clones, 80% to 90% of which are singletons. Sequencing was performed on PBMCs or T cells enriched from blood (not recorded which). Receptors were obtained from a man aged 30 to 45 who had recovered from COVID-19. The CDR3 runs from the conserved cysteine through the conserved F or W. The D gene is left open where the match is weak. Size is stated for part of the rows, as once, few or many counts, or as a class when the clone is expanded.

D gene,clone size,V gene,J gene,CDR3 DNA,CDR3 protein
.,.,TRBV14,TRBJ1-2,TGTGCCAGCAGCCCCGGCTCCCAGGGGTCTAACTATGGCTACACCTTC,CASSPGSQGSNYGYTF
TRBD1,.,TRBV3-1/TRBV3-2,TRBJ1-2,TGTGCCAGCAGCCAAGGGGGCGCAGGGGGCGCCTATGGCTACACCTTC,CASSQGGAGGAYGYTF
.,.,TRBV5-1,TRBJ2-1,TGCGCCAGCAGCGTTACCGGGTCTCACAATGAGCAGTTCTTC,CASSVTGSHNEQFF
.,.,TRBV3-1/TRBV3-2,TRBJ1-4,TGTGCCAGCAGCCAAGGCAGGGGTGGCGGTAATGAAAAACTGTTTTTT,CASSQGRGGGNEKLFF
TRBD2,.,TRBV19,TRBJ2-1,TGTGCCAGTAGTATAGATCTAAGAGGCGCGGGGGGCTCCTACAATGAGCAGTTCTTC,CASSIDLRGAGGSYNEQFF
.,.,TRBV28,TRBJ1-2,TGTGCCAGCGCAACAGGTTCCGCTGGCTACACCTTC,CASATGSAGYTF
TRBD1,.,TRBV5-1,TRBJ2-7,TGCGCCAGCAGCTTGGAAGGACAGGGGGCAGGTGAGCAGTACTTC,CASSLEGQGAGEQYF
TRBD1,.,TRBV5-5,TRBJ2-1,TGTGCCAGCAGCTTTCAGACAGGGGTGGTTGAGCAGTTCTTC,CASSFQTGVVEQFF
TRBD1,.,TRBV10-1,TRBJ1-4,TGCGCCAGCAGTGACCGGACAGGGGCGGACGAAAAACTGTTTTTT,CASSDRTGADEKLFF
TRBD2,.,TRBV23-1,TRBJ2-5,TGCGCCAGCAGTCACCCGCAAGCGGGGGGGCGACAAGAGACCCAGTACTTC,CASSHPQAGGRQETQYF
TRBD1,.,TRBV30,TRBJ2-5,TGTGCCTGGAGTAAAAACCACCTCGGGACAGCGATAGGAGAGACCCAGTACTTC,CAWSKNHLGTAIGETQYF
TRBD1,.,TRBV7-2,TRBJ2-7,TGTGCCAGCAGCTTAACCACGACAGGGACAGGGGAGCAGTACTTC,CASSLTTTGTGEQYF
.,.,TRBV6-6,TRBJ1-1,TGTGCCAGCGACCTACAGGGTCCGAACACTGAAGCTTTCTTT,CASDLQGPNTEAFF
TRBD1,.,TRBV27,TRBJ1-2,TGTGCCAGCAGTTTATTGGGACAGGGTTGGGGCTACACCTTC,CASSLLGQGWGYTF
.,.,TRBV2,TRBJ2-7,TGTGCCAGCAGTGAACTCGACCGCGGGGAGCAGTACTTC,CASSELDRGEQYF
TRBD1,.,TRBV4-2,TRBJ2-7,TGTGCCAGCAGCCACTCCGACAGGGGAATGGGGGAGCAGTACTTC,CASSHSDRGMGEQYF
.,.,TRBV28,TRBJ2-3,TGTGCCAGCAGTAGGCAGGGTCCAGATACGCAGTATTTT,CASSRQGPDTQYF
TRBD2,few,TRBV7-2,TRBJ2-1,TGTGCCAGCAGCTTAGGGAGAGAAGCGGGGGGGTACAATGAGCAGTTCTTC,CASSLGREAGGYNEQFF
.,once,TRBV24-1,TRBJ1-2,TGTGCCACCAGTGATGACAGAACCTACTACACCTTC,CATSDDRTYYTF
.,.,TRBV28,TRBJ1-6,TGTGCCAGCAGTCCCGGAGAGAAAGGAGGGTATTCACCCCTCCACTTT,CASSPGEKGGYSPLHF
.,.,TRBV6-5,TRBJ1-2,TGTGCCAGCAGTTACGCGGGGGCTTGGGGCTACACCTTC,CASSYAGAWGYTF
.,.,TRBV27,TRBJ2-3,TGTGCCAGCAGTTCGCGCGGGGAATACACAGATACGCAGTATTTT,CASSSRGEYTDTQYF
.,.,TRBV6-1,TRBJ1-1,TGTGCCAGCAGTGAAGCCGGAGGGAACACTGAAGCTTTCTTT,CASSEAGGNTEAFF
TRBD1,few,TRBV6-5,TRBJ1-4,TGTGCCAGCAGTCGGACAGGGGGCGAAGAAAAACTGTTTTTT,CASSRTGGEEKLFF
TRBD2,.,TRBV18,TRBJ2-3,TGTGCCAGCTCACCACCGGGACTAGCCGGAACAGATACGCAGTATTTT,CASSPPGLAGTDTQYF
.,.,TRBV15,TRBJ2-7,TGTGCCACCAGCAGACTGCCAGGGCCCTACGAGCAGTACTTC,CATSRLPGPYEQYF
.,.,TRBV19,TRBJ1-5,TGTGCCAGTAGTATTCGTGACTTCAATCAGCCCCAGCATTTT,CASSIRDFNQPQHF
TRBD1,.,TRBV7-9,TRBJ1-2,TGTGCCAGCAGCTCGGGACAGGCGGTTGGTGGCTATGGCTACACCTTC,CASSSGQAVGGYGYTF
.,.,TRBV5-4,TRBJ2-6,TGTGCCAGCAGCTTGGTGGCCGATCACCGCTCTGGGGCCAACGTCCTGACTTTC,CASSLVADHRSGANVLTF
TRBD1,few,TRBV5-1,TRBJ2-2,TGCGCCAGCAGCATGACAGGGGGCAGGACCGGGGAGCTGTTTTTT,CASSMTGGRTGELFF